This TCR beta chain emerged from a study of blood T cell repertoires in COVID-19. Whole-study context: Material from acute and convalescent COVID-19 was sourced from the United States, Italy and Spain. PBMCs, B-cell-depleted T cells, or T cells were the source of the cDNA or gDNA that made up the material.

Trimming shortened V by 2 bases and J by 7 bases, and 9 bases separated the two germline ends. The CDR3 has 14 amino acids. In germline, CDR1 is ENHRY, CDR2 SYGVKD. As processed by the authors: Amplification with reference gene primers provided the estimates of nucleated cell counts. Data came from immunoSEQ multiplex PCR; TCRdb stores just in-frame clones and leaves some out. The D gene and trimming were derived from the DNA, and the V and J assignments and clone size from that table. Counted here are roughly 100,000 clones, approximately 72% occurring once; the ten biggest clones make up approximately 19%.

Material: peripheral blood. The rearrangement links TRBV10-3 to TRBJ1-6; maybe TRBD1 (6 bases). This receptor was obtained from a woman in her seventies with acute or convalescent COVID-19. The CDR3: CAISEAGANSPLHF. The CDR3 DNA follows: TGTGCCATCAGTGAGGCAGGGGCGAATTCACCCCTCCACTTT.